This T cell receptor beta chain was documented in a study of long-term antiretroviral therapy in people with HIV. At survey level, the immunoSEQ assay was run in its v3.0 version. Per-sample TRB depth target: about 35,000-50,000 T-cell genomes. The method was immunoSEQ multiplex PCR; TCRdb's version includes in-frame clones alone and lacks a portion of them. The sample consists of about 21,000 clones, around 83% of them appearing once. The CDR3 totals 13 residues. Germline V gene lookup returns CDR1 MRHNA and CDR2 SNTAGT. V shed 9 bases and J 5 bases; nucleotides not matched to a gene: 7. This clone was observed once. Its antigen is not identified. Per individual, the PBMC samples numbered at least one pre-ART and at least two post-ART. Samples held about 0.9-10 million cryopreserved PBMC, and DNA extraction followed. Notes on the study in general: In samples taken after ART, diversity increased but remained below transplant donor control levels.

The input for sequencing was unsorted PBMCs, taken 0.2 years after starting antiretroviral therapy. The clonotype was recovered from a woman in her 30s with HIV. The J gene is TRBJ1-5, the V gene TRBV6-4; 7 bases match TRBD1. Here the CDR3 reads CARTGNRDQPQHF. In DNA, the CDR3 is TGTGCCAGGACAGGGAATAGGGATCAGCCCCAGCATTTT.